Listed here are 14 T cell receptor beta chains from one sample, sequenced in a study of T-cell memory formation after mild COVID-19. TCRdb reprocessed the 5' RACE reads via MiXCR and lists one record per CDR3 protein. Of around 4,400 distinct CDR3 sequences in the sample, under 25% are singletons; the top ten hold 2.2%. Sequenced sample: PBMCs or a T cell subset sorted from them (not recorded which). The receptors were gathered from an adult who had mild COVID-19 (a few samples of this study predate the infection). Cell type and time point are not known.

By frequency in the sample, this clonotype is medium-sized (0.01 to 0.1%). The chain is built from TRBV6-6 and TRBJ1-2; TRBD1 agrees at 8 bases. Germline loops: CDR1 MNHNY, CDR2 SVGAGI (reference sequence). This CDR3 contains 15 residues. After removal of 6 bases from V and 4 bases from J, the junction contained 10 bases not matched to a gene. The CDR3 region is CASRGRAQGVYGYTF. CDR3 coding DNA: TGTGCCAGCAGGGGGAGGGCACAGGGGGTCTATGGCTACACCTTC.

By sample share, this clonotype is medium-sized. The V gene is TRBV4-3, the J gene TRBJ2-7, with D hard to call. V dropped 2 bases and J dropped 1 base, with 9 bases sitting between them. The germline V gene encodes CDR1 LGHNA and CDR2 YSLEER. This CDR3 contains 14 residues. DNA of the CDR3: TGCGCCAGCAGCCAAACCTTGGGTTCCTACGAGCAGTACTTC. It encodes CASSQTLGSYEQYF.

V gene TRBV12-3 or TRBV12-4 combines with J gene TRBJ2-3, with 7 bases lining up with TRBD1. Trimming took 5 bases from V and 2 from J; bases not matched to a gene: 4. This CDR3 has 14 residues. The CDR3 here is CASSRDRLTDTQYF. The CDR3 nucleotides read TGTGCCAGCAGTCGGGACAGACTCACAGATACGCAGTATTTT.

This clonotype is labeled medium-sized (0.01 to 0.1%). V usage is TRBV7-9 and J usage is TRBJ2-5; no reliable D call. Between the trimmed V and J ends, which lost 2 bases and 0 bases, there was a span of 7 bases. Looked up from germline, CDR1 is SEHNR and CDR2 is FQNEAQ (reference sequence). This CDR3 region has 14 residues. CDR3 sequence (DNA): TGTGCCAGCAGCTTAAGAGGAAACCAAGAGACCCAGTACTTC. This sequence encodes CASSLRGNQETQYF.

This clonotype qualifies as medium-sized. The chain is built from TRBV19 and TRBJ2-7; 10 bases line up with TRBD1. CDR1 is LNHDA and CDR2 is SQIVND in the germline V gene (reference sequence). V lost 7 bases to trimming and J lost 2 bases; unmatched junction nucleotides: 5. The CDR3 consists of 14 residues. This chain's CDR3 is CASNPGTGAYEQYF. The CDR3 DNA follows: TGTGCCAGTAATCCCGGGACAGGGGCCTACGAGCAGTACTTC.

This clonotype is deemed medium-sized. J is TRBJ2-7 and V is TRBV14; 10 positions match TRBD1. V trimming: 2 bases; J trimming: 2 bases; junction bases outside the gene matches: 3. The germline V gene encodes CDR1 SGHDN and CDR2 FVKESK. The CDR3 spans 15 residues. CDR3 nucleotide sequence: TGTGCCAGCAGCCAAAGGGACAGGGGAGCCTACGAGCAGTACTTC. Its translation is CASSQRDRGAYEQYF.

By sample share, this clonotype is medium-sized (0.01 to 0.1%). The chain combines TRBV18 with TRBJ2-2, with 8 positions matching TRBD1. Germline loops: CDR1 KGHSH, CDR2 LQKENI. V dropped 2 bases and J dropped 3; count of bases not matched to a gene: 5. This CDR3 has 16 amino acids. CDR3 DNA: TGTGCCAGCTCACCATGGACAGGGCAGGACACCGGGGAGCTGTTTTTT. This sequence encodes CASSPWTGQDTGELFF.

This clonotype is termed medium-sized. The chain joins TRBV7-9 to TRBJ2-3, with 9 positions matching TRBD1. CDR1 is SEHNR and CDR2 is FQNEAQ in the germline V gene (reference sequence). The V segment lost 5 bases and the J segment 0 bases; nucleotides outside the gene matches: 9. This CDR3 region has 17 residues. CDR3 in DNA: TGTGCCAGCAGCCTATACAGGGGGCTGTCTAGCACAGATACGCAGTATTTT. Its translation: CASSLYRGLSSTDTQYF. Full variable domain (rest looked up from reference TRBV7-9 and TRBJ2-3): DTGVSQNPRHKITKRGQNVTFRCDPISEHNRLYWYRQTLGQGPEFLTYFQNEAQLEKSRLLSDRFSAERPKGSFSTLEIQRTEQGDSAMYLCASSLYRGLSSTDTQYFGPGTRLTVL.

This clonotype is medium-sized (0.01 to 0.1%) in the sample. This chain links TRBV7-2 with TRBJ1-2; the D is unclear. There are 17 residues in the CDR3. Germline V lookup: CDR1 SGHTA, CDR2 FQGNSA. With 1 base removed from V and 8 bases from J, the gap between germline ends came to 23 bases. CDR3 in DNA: TGTGCCAGCAGCTTAGTAGTGGGGTTTGGCCCCCCCGAAGGCTACACCTTC. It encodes CASSLVVGFGPPEGYTF. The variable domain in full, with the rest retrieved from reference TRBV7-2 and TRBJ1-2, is GAGVSQSPSNKVTEKGKDVELRCDPISGHTALYWYRQSLGQGLEFLIYFQGNSAPDKSGLPSDRFSAERTGGSVSTLTIQRTQQEDSAVYLCASSLVVGFGPPEGYTFGSGTRLTVV.

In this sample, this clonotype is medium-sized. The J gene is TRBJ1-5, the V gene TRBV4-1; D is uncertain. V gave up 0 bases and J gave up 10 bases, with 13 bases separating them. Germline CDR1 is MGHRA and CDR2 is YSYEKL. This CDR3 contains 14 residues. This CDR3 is CASSQDHSLSPQHF. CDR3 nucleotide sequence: TGCGCCAGCAGCCAAGACCACAGCCTCTCTCCCCAGCATTTT.

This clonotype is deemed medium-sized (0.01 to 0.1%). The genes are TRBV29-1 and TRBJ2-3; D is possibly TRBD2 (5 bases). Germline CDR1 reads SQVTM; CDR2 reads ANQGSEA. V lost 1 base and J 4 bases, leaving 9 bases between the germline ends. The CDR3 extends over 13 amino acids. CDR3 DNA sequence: TGCAGCGTTGAAGTACTGGGAGCAGATACGCAGTATTTT. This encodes CSVEVLGADTQYF.

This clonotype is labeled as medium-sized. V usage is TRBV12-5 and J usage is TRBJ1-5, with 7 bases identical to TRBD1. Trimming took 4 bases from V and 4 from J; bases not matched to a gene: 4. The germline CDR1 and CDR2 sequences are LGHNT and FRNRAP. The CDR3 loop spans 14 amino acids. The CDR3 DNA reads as TGTGCTAGTGGTTGGGGGACAGCAAATCAGCCCCAGCATTTT. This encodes CASGWGTANQPQHF.

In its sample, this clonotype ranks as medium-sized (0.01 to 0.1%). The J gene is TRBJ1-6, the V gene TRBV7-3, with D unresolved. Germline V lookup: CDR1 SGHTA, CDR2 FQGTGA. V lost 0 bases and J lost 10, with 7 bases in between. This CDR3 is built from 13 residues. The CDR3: CASSLTSSSPLHF. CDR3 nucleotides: TGTGCCAGCAGCTTAACAAGTAGCTCACCCCTCCACTTT.

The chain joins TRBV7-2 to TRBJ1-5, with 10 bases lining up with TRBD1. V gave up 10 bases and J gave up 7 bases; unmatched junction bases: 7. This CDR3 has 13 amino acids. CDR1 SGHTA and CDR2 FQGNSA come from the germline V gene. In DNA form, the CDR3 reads TGTGCCATCCAGGGACAGGGGACCCAGCCCCAGCATTTT. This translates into CAIQGQGTQPQHF.